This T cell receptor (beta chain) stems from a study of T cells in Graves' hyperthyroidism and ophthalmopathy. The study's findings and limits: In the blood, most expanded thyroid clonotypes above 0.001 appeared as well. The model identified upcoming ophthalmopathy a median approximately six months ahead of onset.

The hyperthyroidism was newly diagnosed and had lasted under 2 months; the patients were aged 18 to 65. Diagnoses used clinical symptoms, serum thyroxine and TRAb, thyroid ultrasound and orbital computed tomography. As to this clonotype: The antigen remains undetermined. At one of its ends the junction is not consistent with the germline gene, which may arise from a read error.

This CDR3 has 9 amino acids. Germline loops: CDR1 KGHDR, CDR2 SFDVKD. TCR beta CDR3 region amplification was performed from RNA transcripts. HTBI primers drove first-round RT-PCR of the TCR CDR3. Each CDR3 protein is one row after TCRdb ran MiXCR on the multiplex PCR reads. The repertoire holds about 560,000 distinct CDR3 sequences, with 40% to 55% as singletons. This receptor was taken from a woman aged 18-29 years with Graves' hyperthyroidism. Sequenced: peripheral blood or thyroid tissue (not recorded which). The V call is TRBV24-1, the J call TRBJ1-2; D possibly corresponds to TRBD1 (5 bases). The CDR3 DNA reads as TGTGCTACCAGGGTTGGCTACACCTTC. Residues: CATRVGYTF.